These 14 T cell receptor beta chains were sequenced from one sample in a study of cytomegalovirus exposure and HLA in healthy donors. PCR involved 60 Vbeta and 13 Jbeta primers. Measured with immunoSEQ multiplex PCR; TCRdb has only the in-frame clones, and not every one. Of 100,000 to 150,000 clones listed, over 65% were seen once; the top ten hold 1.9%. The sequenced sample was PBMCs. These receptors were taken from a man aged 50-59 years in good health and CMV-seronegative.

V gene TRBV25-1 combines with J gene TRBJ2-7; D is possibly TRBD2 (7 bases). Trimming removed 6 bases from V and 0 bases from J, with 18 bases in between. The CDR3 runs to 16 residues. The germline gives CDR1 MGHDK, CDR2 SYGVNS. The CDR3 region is CASRRGGEGGSYEQYF. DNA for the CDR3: TGTGCCAGCAGACGAGGGGGGGAGGGGGGCTCCTACGAGCAGTACTTC.

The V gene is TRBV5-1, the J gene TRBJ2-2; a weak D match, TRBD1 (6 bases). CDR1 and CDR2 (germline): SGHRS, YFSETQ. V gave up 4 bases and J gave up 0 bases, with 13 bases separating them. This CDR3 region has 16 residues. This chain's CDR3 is CASSAQGQANTGELFF. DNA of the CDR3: TGCGCCAGCAGCGCACAGGGACAAGCGAACACCGGGGAGCTGTTTTTT.

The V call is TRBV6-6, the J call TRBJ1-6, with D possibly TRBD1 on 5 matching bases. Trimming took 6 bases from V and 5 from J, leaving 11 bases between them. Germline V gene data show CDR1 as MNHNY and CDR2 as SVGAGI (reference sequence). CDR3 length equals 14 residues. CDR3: CASSSQGDNSPLHF. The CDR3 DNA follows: TGTGCCAGCAGCTCTCAGGGTGATAATTCACCCCTCCACTTT.

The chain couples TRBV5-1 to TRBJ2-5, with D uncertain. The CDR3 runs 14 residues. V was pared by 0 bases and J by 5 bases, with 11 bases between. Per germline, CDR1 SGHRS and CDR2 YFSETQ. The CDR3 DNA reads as TGCGCCAGCAGCTTGGAAGTAACGGGTGAGACCCAGTACTTC. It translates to CASSLEVTGETQYF. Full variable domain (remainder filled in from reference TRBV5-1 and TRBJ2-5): KAGVTQTPRYLIKTRGQQVTLSCSPISGHRSVSWYQQTPGQGLQFLFEYFSETQRNKGNFPGRFSGRQFSNSRSEMNVSTLELGDSALYLCASSLEVTGETQYFGPGTRLLVL.

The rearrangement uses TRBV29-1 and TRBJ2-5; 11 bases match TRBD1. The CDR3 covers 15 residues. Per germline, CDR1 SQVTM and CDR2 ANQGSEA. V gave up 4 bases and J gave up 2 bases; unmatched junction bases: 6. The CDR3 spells CSVVWDRGVQETQYF. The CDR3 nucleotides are TGCAGCGTTGTATGGGACAGGGGGGTTCAAGAGACCCAGTACTTC.

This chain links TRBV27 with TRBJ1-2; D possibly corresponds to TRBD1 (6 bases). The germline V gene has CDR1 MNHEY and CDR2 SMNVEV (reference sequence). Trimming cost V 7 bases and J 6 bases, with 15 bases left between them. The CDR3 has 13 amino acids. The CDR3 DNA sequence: TGTGCCAGCACGCCCGCAGGGGCGGATGGCTACACCTTC. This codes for CASTPAGADGYTF.

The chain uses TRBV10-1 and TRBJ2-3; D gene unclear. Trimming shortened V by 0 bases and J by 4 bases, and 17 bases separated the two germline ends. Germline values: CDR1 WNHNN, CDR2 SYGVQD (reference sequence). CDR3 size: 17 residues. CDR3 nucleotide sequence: TGCGCCAGCAGTGAGTCCTTGGGTTCGCCCCAGGCAGATACGCAGTATTTT. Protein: CASSESLGSPQADTQYF.

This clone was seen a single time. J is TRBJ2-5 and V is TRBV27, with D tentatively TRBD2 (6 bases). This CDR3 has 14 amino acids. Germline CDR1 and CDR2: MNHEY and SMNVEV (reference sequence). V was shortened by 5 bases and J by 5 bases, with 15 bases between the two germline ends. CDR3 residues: CASSPQAEGETQYF. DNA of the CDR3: TGTGCCAGCAGTCCTCAAGCGGAGGGGGAGACCCAGTACTTC.

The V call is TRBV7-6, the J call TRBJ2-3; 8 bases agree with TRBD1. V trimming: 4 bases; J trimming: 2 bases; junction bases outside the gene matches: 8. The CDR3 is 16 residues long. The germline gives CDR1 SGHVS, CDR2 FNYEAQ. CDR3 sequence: CASSSSGTGYTDTQYF. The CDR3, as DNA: TGTGCCAGCAGCTCCTCCGGGACAGGATACACAGATACGCAGTATTTT.

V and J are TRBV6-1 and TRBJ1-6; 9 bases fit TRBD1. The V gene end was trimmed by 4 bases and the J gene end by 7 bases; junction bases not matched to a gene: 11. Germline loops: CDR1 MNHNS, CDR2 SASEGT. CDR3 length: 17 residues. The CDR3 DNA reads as TGTGCCAGCAGTGCACCGGGACAGGGAAGGGGAAATTCACCCCTCCACTTT. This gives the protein CASSAPGQGRGNSPLHF.

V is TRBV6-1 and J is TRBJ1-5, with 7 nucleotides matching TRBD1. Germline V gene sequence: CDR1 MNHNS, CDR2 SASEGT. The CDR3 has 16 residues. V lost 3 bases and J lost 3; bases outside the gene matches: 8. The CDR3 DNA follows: TGTGCCAGCAGTGATCACCCCGGGACAGTCAATCAGCCCCAGCATTTT. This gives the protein CASSDHPGTVNQPQHF.

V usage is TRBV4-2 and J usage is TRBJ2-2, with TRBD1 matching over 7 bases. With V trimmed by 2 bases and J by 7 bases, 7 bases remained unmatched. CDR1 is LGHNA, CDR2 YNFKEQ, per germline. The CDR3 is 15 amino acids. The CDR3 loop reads CASSQLTGSNGELFF. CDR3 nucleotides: TGTGCCAGCAGCCAACTGACAGGGTCGAACGGGGAGCTGTTTTTT.

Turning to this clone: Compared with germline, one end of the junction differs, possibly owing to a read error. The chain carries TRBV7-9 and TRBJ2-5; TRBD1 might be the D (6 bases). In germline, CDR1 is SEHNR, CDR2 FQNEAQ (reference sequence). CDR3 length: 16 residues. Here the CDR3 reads CSSSYIASRGQETQYF. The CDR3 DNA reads TGTTCCAGCAGCTATATCGCGAGCAGGGGCCAAGAGACCCAGTACTTC.

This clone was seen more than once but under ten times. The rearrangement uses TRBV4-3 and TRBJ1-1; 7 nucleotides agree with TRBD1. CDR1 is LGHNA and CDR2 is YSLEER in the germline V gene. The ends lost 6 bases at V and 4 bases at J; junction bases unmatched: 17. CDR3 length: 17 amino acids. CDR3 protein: CASSHYRPGGVGTEAFF. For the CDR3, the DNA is TGCGCCAGCAGTCACTACCGGCCAGGGGGTGTTGGCACTGAAGCTTTCTTT.